This entry lists 19 T cell receptor beta chains sequenced from one sample in a study of tissue T cells after allogeneic stem cell transplantation (dated by TCRdb to between 2021 and 2024). Library preparation was by the immunoSEQ multiplex PCR assay. What TCRdb holds here is the immuneACCESS table cut down to in-frame rearrangements. Part of the clones is not present; checked against another copy, under half of the missing clones reflect an unresolved V gene, and the others are unexplained. The sample table records about 5,000 clones; 30% to 45% of these occur just once. Together, the top ten hold roughly a quarter of the sample. The time point label on this specimen signifies: mouse harvest day 14 after allogeneic transplant. Each mouse graft, delivered by tail vein injection, combined 10^6 splenic CD5+ T cells with 10^7 T-cell-depleted bone marrow cells. The sequenced sample was gut tissue. These receptor sequences come from a female BALB/c mouse given C57BL/6 T cells with graft-versus-host disease after an allogeneic hematopoietic cell transplant.

A remark on this clone: These gene names are mouse names. The missing CDR3 end, 1 residue past where the read stops, is filled in from the germline J gene. The chain is built from TRBV3 and TRBJ2-1; TRBD2 matches at 14 bases. J lost 6 bases, V lost 4 bases, and 2 bases had no gene match. Germline CDR1 is SNHLY and CDR2 is FYNGKV (reference sequence). CDR3 length: 15 amino acids. CDR3 DNA, as far as it was read: TGTGCCAGCAGCTCGGGACTGGGGGGGCTTGCTGAGCAGTTC. Protein sequence: CASSSGLGGLAEQF. The CDR3, in full, reads CASSSGLGGLAEQFF.

By proportion, this clone is medium-sized (0.01 to 0.1%). Gene names are the mouse ones. The CDR3 end lies 1 residue beyond the end of the read and is filled in from the germline J gene. The rearrangement uses TRBV23 and TRBJ1-4; no check of the table's D call, TRBD1, against the DNA was made. The length of the CDR3 is 15 residues. From germline, CDR1 is KGHTA and CDR2 FQNQQP. The CDR3 loop reads CSSSQSGTTNERLFF. The sequenced part of the CDR3 DNA is TGCTCCAGCAGTCAATCCGGGACAACCAACGAAAGATTATTT.

Comments on this clone: Mouse gene names and germline throughout. The read finishes 1 residue shy of the CDR3 end, and the germline J gene is used to complete it. The chain has TRBV3 and TRBJ2-7, with D possibly called TRBD1 or TRBD2 (5 bases each). Germline V gives CDR1 SNHLY, CDR2 FYNGKV (reference sequence). This CDR3 is built from 13 residues. Trimming left V 6 bases short and J 6 bases short, with 15 bases between. The covered CDR3 bases are TGTGCCAGCAGGTTTGTGGGGACGGGTGAACAGTAC. This encodes CASRFVGTGEQY. The whole CDR3 sequence is CASRFVGTGEQYF.

On this clone: The junction and the germline gene differ at one end; a read error may be behind it. Genes and germline are mouse. The read finishes 1 residue shy of the CDR3 end, and the germline J gene is used to complete it. This chain joins TRBV13-3 and TRBJ2-7; D might be TRBD1 (5 bases). Germline V CDR1 and CDR2: NNHDY, SYVADS. The CDR3 spans 13 residues. The CDR3 loop is CASGDGSRDEQYF. Partial CDR3 DNA: TGTGCCAGCGGTGATGGAAGCAGGGATGAACAGTAC.

Turning to this clone: Genes and germline are mouse. With the read ending 1 residue before the CDR3 end, the germline J gene is used to fill in that end. V usage is TRBV26 and J usage is TRBJ2-3; weak D call: TRBD1 (6 bases). Trimming removed 6 bases from V and 3 bases from J, with 7 bases in between. Per germline, CDR1 KGHPV and CDR2 FQNQEV (reference sequence). The CDR3 consists of 12 residues. The CDR3 is CASRQGAETLYF. CDR3 DNA (partial): TGTGCCAGCAGACAGGGAGCAGAAACGCTGTAT.

This clone was detected a few times. The genes and germline here are from mouse. The read gets to within 1 residue of the CDR3 end, and the germline J gene fills in the rest. The J gene is TRBJ2-1, the V gene TRBV12-2; 12 bases agree with TRBD2. Trimming removed 2 bases from V and 0 bases from J; junction bases left unmatched: 7. The germline V gene encodes CDR1 SGHLS and CDR2 HYDKME. The length of the CDR3 is 18 residues. CDR3 bases read: TGTGCCAGCTCTCGACCGGGACTGGGGGGTGATAACTATGCTGAGCAGTTC. This codes for CASSRPGLGGDNYAEQF. In full, the CDR3 reads CASSRPGLGGDNYAEQFF.

Concerning this clone itself: The genes and germline here are from mouse. The sequence runs out 1 residue before the end of the CDR3; the remainder is reconstructed from the germline J gene. The chain employs TRBV26 and TRBJ2-7; no reliable D call. This CDR3 has 11 amino acids. CDR1 and CDR2 (germline): KGHPV, FQNQEV (reference sequence). V was pared by 4 bases and J by 4 bases, with 5 bases between. The DNA read from the CDR3 is TGTGCCAGCAGTCACCAGTATGAACAGTAC. Translation: CASSHQYEQY. The CDR3 reads in full as CASSHQYEQYF.

Concerning this clone itself: Gene names and germline match the mouse. Sequencing ends 1 residue short of the CDR3 end; the germline J gene provides the rest. The J gene is TRBJ2-7, the V gene TRBV12-1; TRBD2 aligns across 11 bases. Germline CDR1 is SGHSN and CDR2 is HYEKVE. The J segment lost 4 bases and the V segment lost 2 bases, leaving 3 bases of the junction unmatched. The CDR3 sequence is 14 residues long. CDR3 bases read: TGTGCCAGCTCTCAAGACTGGGGGGGGTATGAACAGTAC. Its protein product is CASSQDWGGYEQY. The full-length CDR3 reads as CASSQDWGGYEQYF.

This clone has a single count. Gene labels here are mouse ones. The read gets to within 1 residue of the CDR3 end, and the germline J gene fills in the rest. The chain is built from TRBV15 and TRBJ1-2; tentative D call: TRBD1 (6 bases). The germline CDR1 and CDR2 sequences are SGHND and FRSKSL. V shed 6 bases and J shed 0 bases, with 8 bases lying between them. The CDR3 loop spans 13 amino acids. The DNA read from the CDR3 is TGTGCCAGCAGGGGACAAACAAACTCCGACTACACC. Residues: CASRGQTNSDYT. In full, the CDR3 reads CASRGQTNSDYTF.

Details on this clone: The gene names here belong to mouse. The read gets to within 1 residue of the CDR3 end, and the germline J gene fills in the rest. V usage is TRBV23 and J usage is TRBJ2-1. The CDR3 sequence is 14 residues long. Germline V gene lookup returns CDR1 KGHTA and CDR2 FQNQQP. CDR3 amino acids: CSSSQSWGGAEQFF. CDR3 DNA (partial): TGCTCCAGCAGTCAATCATGGGGCGGCGCTGAGCAGTTC.

A remark on this clone: Mouse names are used for the genes. Read data end 1 residue before the CDR3 end; the end is taken from the germline J gene. This sequence joins TRBV26 and TRBJ2-2; D call uncertain. Germline CDR1 is KGHPV and CDR2 is FQNQEV (reference sequence). Trimming removed 2 bases from V and 4 bases from J, with 11 bases in between. The CDR3 contains 15 residues. The CDR3 is CASSLGTVGTGQLYF. Incomplete CDR3 DNA: TGTGCCAGCAGTCTGGGCACTGTAGGCACCGGGCAGCTCTAC. The complete variable domain, with remaining parts taken from reference TRBV26 and TRBJ2-2, reads NSKVIQTPRYLVKGQGQKAKMRCIPEKGHPVVFWYQQNKNNEFKFLINFQNQEVLQQIDMTEKRFSAECPSNSPCSLEIQSSEAGDSALYLCASSLGTVGTGQLYFGEGSKLTVL.

Comment on this clone: The germline and genes are mouse ones. The read terminates 1 residue ahead of where the CDR3 ends, so the germline J gene completes it. The rearrangement uses TRBV12-1 and TRBJ2-4; TRBD2 aligns across 7 bases. The CDR3 consists of 14 residues. Germline V gives CDR1 SGHSN, CDR2 HYEKVE. J lost 2 bases, V lost 0 bases, and 1 base had no gene match. Incomplete CDR3 DNA: TGTGCCAGCTCTCTCCTGGGGGTTCAAAACACCTTGTAC. This translates into CASSLLGVQNTLY. The full CDR3 is CASSLLGVQNTLYF.

With respect to this clone: The genes and germline here are from mouse. The read ends 1 residue before the CDR3 terminus; that terminus is restored from the germline J gene. The chain combines TRBV20 with TRBJ2-5; TRBD2 agrees at 7 bases. Germline CDR1 and CDR2: GFQATS and STVNSAI. The CDR3 length is 15 residues. After removal of 0 bases from V and 1 base from J, the junction contained 4 bases not matched to a gene. The CDR3 protein is CGARDLGEDQDTQYF. The covered CDR3 bases are TGTGGTGCTAGGGATCTGGGGGAGGACCAAGACACCCAGTAC. The variable domain in full, completed from reference TRBV20 and TRBJ2-5, reads GALVYQYPRRTICKSGTSMRMECQAVGFQATSVAWYRQSPQKTFELIALSTVNSAIKYEQNFTQEKFPISHPNLSFSSMTVLNAYLEDRGLYLCGARDLGEDQDTQYFGPGTRLLVL.

Concerning this clone itself: Genes and germline are mouse. With the read ending 1 residue before the CDR3 end, the germline J gene is used to fill in that end. The V call is TRBV3, the J call TRBJ1-6; unclear D gene. TRBJ1-6 is an ORF; its function is uncertain. From germline, CDR1 is SNHLY and CDR2 FYNGKV (reference sequence). CDR3 size: 13 residues. V lost 4 bases and J lost 8, with 9 bases in between. CDR3 DNA (partial): TGTGCCAGCAGCTCCAGGAAAGATTCGCCCCTCTAC. Translating gives CASSSRKDSPLY. The whole CDR3 protein is CASSSRKDSPLYF.

In regard to this clone: Here the gene names and germline are mouse. Read sequence stops 1 residue before the CDR3 end, and the germline J gene provides the missing end. This sequence joins TRBV23 and TRBJ2-7; the DNA was not used to check the table's D call, TRBD2. This CDR3 comprises 13 residues. Per the germline V gene, CDR1 is KGHTA and CDR2 is FQNQQP. CDR3 DNA, as far as it was read: TGCTCCAGCAGTCAACTGGGGGGGCTTGAACAGTAC. Translation: CSSSQLGGLEQY. The CDR3 as a whole reads CSSSQLGGLEQYF.

In this sample, this clone is large. Mouse germline and gene names are used. The missing CDR3 end, 1 residue past where the read stops, is filled in from the germline J gene. V and J are TRBV2 and TRBJ2-4, with TRBD2 matching over 8 bases. The CDR3 runs 19 residues. Germline assignment: CDR1 LGHNA and CDR2 YSYQKL. Losses at the gene ends were 0 bases for V and 0 bases for J; bases not matched to a gene: 11. CDR3 residues: CASSQDPSGWGASQNTLYF. Incomplete CDR3 DNA: TGTGCCAGCAGCCAAGACCCCTCGGGCTGGGGGGCTAGTCAAAACACCTTGTAC. The whole variable domain, remainder taken from reference TRBV2 and TRBJ2-4, is DPKIIQKPKYLVAVTGSEKILICEQYLGHNAMYWYRQSAKKPLEFMFSYSYQKLMDNQTASSRFQPQSSKKNHLDLQITALKPDDSATYFCASSQDPSGWGASQNTLYFGAGTRLSVL.

A remark on this clone: Here the gene names and germline are mouse. The read comes to an end 1 residue before the CDR3 does, leaving the germline J gene to fill in the end. The rearrangement joins TRBV26 to TRBJ1-1; the match to TRBD1 covers 7 bases. Germline-derived CDR1 and CDR2 are KGHPV and FQNQEV (reference sequence). Losses at the gene ends were 4 bases for V and 4 bases for J; bases not matched to a gene: 6. The CDR3 has 14 residues. The CDR3 bases that were read are TGTGCCAGCAGTCCACTCGACAGGGTCACAGAAGTCTTC. Its translation: CASSPLDRVTEVF. The complete CDR3 sequence is CASSPLDRVTEVFF.

This clone qualifies as medium-sized. The gene names here belong to mouse. The read falls 1 residue short of the CDR3 end, and the missing part is taken from the germline J gene. This chain uses TRBV14 with TRBJ2-1; D gene uncertain. The CDR3 runs 12 residues. Germline CDR1 is SGHDT and CDR2 is FRDEAV. Trimming pared 5 bases from V and 6 bases from J, leaving 9 bases between. The DNA read from the CDR3 is TGTGCCAGCAGGCTCGGGGTTGCTGAGCAGTTC. This gives the protein CASRLGVAEQF. The whole CDR3 protein is CASRLGVAEQFF.

This clone was seen a few times. The gene names given are mouse names. The CDR3 end is not reached by the read, which stops 1 residue before it; the germline J gene fills it in. This chain uses TRBV26 with TRBJ1-4; 9 nucleotides agree with TRBD1. With V trimmed by 5 bases and J by 7 bases, 5 bases remained unmatched. The CDR3 extends over 14 amino acids. The germline CDR1 and CDR2 sequences are KGHPV and FQNQEV (reference sequence). The part of the CDR3 DNA that was read is TGTGCCAGCAGTTCCGGGACAGGGTCCGAAAGATTATTT. As protein: CASSSGTGSERLF. The whole CDR3 is CASSSGTGSERLFF.